This T cell receptor beta chain came from a study of PD-1 blockade in classical Hodgkin lymphoma. For the study at large: Intravenous infusions of nivolumab 3 mg/kg reached patients every 2 weeks.

TCRdb's table, derived via immunoSEQ multiplex PCR, lists solely in-frame clones and lacks some. The sample has 95,000 or so clones; over 80% are singletons. Trimming removed 0 bases at V and 3 bases at J, with 16 bases between. This CDR3 is built from 16 residues. Germline loops: CDR1 SGHRS, CDR2 YFSETQ. Study results and caveats: It was among complete responders that baseline diversity resembled that of newly diagnosed patients. Researchers reported that CD4+ TCR diversity, though not CD8+, rose significantly by C4D1.

Every one of the patients relapsed after autologous stem cell transplantation (brentuximab vedotin exposure was variable). Note on this clone: Its antigen is as yet unknown.

The clonotype originates from a human donor with classical Hodgkin lymphoma. The genes are TRBV5-1 and TRBJ2-7; D possibly corresponds to TRBD2 (6 bases). The sequencing used peripheral blood mononuclear cells (PBMCs), collected at baseline. CDR3 DNA: TGCGCCAGCAGCTTGGCTGGAGGGGATAGCGGCTACGAGCAGTACTTC. Translated, it gives CASSLAGGDSGYEQYF. Full variable domain (outside the CDR3, taken from reference TRBV5-1 and TRBJ2-7): KAGVTQTPRYLIKTRGQQVTLSCSPISGHRSVSWYQQTPGQGLQFLFEYFSETQRNKGNFPGRFSGRQFSNSRSEMNVSTLELGDSALYLCASSLAGGDSGYEQYFGPGTRLTVT.